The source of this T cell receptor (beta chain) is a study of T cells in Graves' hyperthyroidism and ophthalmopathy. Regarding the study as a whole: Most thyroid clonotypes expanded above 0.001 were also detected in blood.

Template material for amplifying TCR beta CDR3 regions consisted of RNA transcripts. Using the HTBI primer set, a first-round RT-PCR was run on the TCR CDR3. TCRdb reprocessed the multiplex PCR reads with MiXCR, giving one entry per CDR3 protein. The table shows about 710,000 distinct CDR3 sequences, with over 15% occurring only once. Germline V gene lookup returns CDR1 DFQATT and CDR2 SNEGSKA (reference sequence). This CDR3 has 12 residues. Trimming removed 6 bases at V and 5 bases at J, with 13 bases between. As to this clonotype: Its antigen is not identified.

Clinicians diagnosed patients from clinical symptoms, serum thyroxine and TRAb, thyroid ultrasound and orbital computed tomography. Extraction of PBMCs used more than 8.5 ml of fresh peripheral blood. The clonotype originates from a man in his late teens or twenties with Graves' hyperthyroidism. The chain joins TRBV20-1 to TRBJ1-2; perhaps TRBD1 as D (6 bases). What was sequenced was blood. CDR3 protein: CSAVHRVYGYTF. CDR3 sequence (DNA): TGCAGTGCCGTTCACAGGGTATATGGCTACACCTTC.